The 18 T cell receptor beta chains below all came from one sample that was sequenced in a study of OX40 agonist ivuxolimab in advanced cancers. Library method: the immunoSEQ multiplex PCR assay. TCRdb's version of the immuneACCESS table is confined to in-frame rearrangements and falls short of the full clone set. An unresolved V gene accounts for under half of the shortfall where checked; the remainder is of unknown origin. The sample table contains some 100,000 clones; only one count was recorded for 86% of them. The ten largest account for over 1.5% of the sample. The sample here was CD4+ or CD8+ T cells sorted from blood, taken in a trial of the OX40 agonist ivuxolimab. The receptors shown here come from an adult with an advanced solid tumor such as melanoma, head and neck, liver or kidney cancer.

This chain uses TRBV5-1 with TRBJ1-1, with 9 bases that match TRBD1. The V and J ends lost 6 bases and 4 bases, in that order; junction bases with no gene match: 4. CDR3 length: 13 amino acids. Germline assignment: CDR1 SGHRS and CDR2 YFSETQ. Here the CDR3 DNA reads TGCGCCAGCACGTGGGACAGGGCCACTGAAGCTTTCTTT. It yields the protein CASTWDRATEAFF.

The chain has TRBV28 and TRBJ2-7, with D hard to call. V shed 8 bases and J shed 0 bases, with 5 bases lying between them. The CDR3 runs to 11 residues. CDR1 MDHEN and CDR2 SYDVKM come from the germline V gene. CDR3: CASDGSYEQYF. CDR3 nucleotide sequence: TGTGCCAGCGACGGCTCCTACGAGCAGTACTTC.

The chain uses TRBV15 and TRBJ2-1, with D perhaps matching TRBD2 (6 bases). The germline CDR1 and CDR2 sequences are LNHNV and YYDKDF (reference sequence). The CDR3 has 16 amino acids. Trimming stripped 3 bases from V and 4 bases from J, with 16 bases between. The CDR3 protein is CATSRGGGSGYNEQFF. As DNA, the CDR3 is TGTGCCACCAGCAGGGGAGGCGGGTCAGGGTACAATGAGCAGTTCTTC.

The chain links TRBV19 to TRBJ2-5; D possibly corresponds to TRBD2 (6 bases). This CDR3 comprises 15 residues. Germline lookup yields CDR1 LNHDA and CDR2 SQIVND (reference sequence). V gave up 2 bases and J gave up 5 bases, with 15 bases separating them. CDR3 amino acids: CASSIPGTAGETQYF. The CDR3 DNA follows: TGTGCCAGTAGTATACCCGGGACGGCGGGGGAGACCCAGTACTTC. The full variable domain, completed using reference TRBV19 and TRBJ2-5, is DGGITQSPKYLFRKEGQNVTLSCEQNLNHDAMYWYRQDPGQGLRLIYYSQIVNDFQKGDIAEGYSVSREKKESFPLTVTSAQKNPTAFYLCASSIPGTAGETQYFGPGTRLLVL.

This chain joins TRBV6-6 and TRBJ1-2; D is ambiguous. The germline gives CDR1 MNHNY, CDR2 SVGAGI (reference sequence). This CDR3 spans 13 amino acids. V lost 10 bases, J lost 8 bases, and 20 bases lay in between. Written as DNA, the CDR3 is TGTGCCACCCGGAGGCGGACCGACACCGGCTACACCTTC. Translated, it gives CATRRRTDTGYTF.

This chain connects TRBV19 to TRBJ1-5; 9 positions agree with TRBD1. Germline trimming cut 3 bases from V and 7 bases from J; bases unmatched to any gene: 13. The CDR3 is 17 amino acids. CDR1 and CDR2 (germline): LNHDA, SQIVND (reference sequence). CDR3 loop: CASSIVPQGAGSQPQHF. DNA of the CDR3: TGTGCCAGTAGTATCGTTCCACAGGGGGCGGGGAGCCAGCCCCAGCATTTT.

The chain employs TRBV6-1 and TRBJ2-7; D is possibly TRBD1 (5 bases). V was trimmed by 4 bases and J by 4 bases, leaving 20 bases between them. The germline V gene has CDR1 MNHNS and CDR2 SASEGT. This CDR3 contains 16 residues. CDR3 coding DNA: TGTGCCAGCAGTGGGGCAGGGTTATCCCCTCTTTACGAGCAGTACTTC. Protein sequence: CASSGAGLSPLYEQYF.

The chain has TRBV7-2 and TRBJ1-2; D remains unclear. Germline V lookup: CDR1 SGHTA, CDR2 FQGNSA. Trimming cost V 2 bases and J 0 bases, with 4 bases left between them. The CDR3 is 13 residues long. This CDR3 reads CASSLPPNYGYTF. As DNA, the CDR3 is TGTGCCAGCAGCTTACCACCTAACTATGGCTACACCTTC.

The chain couples TRBV7-8 to TRBJ2-3, with a possible D match to TRBD2 (5 bases). This CDR3 region has 16 residues. The V gene's germline CDR1 is SGHVS and CDR2 FQNEAQ. Trimming removed 7 bases from V and 0 bases from J, with 17 bases in between. CDR3 loop: CASIRPNGGSTDTQYF. The CDR3 nucleotides read TGTGCCAGCATCCGCCCCAACGGCGGGAGCACAGATACGCAGTATTTT.

The rearrangement joins TRBV18 to TRBJ1-1, with D perhaps matching TRBD1 (6 bases). This CDR3 has 14 residues. Trimming took 2 bases from V and 5 from J, leaving 12 bases between them. CDR1 KGHSH and CDR2 LQKENI come from the germline V gene. DNA of the CDR3: TGTGCCAGCTCACCAACACAGGGTGCTACTGAAGCTTTCTTT. This translates into CASSPTQGATEAFF. The full variable domain, its missing parts supplied by reference TRBV18 and TRBJ1-1, is NAGVMQNPRHLVRRRGQEARLRCSPMKGHSHVYWYRQLPEEGLKFMVYLQKENIIDESGMPKERFSAEFPKEGPSILRIQQVVRGDSAAYFCASSPTQGATEAFFGQGTRLTVV.

The chain uses TRBV5-1 and TRBJ2-3, with 10 bases aligning to TRBD2. The CDR3 runs 17 residues. With 4 bases clipped from V and 1 base from J, the junction kept 9 bases outside the gene matches. CDR1 is SGHRS and CDR2 is YFSETQ in the germline V gene. The CDR3 DNA is TGCGCCAGCAGCCTGACTTTAGCGGGAGGCGGCACAGATACGCAGTATTTT. Protein product: CASSLTLAGGGTDTQYF.

The rearrangement uses TRBV7-8 and TRBJ2-7; 11 bases are a match to TRBD1. Germline CDR1 and CDR2: SGHVS and FQNEAQ. This CDR3 comprises 13 residues. The junction had 5 bases not matched to a gene; V was cut back by 4 bases and J by 9 bases. The CDR3 loop reads CASSSGQGAWQYF. CDR3 nucleotide sequence: TGTGCCAGCAGCTCCGGACAGGGGGCTTGGCAGTACTTC.

V is TRBV11-2 and J is TRBJ2-7; 9 bases are a match to TRBD2. Germline V gene sequence: CDR1 SGHAT, CDR2 FQNNGV. CDR3 length: 15 amino acids. V lost 6 bases and J lost 1; bases outside the gene matches: 7. CDR3 bases: TGTGCCAGCAGTTTTAGCGGGAGCAAATCCTACGAGCAGTACTTC. It yields the protein CASSFSGSKSYEQYF.

The V and J genes are TRBV2 and TRBJ2-5; 9 bases line up with TRBD1. The CDR3 loop spans 15 amino acids. The ends lost 3 bases at V and 5 bases at J; junction bases unmatched: 7. Germline-derived CDR1 and CDR2 are SNHLY and FYNNEI. The CDR3 is CASSDQDRGRETQYF. The CDR3 nucleotides read TGTGCCAGCAGTGACCAGGACAGGGGTCGCGAGACCCAGTACTTC.

The rearrangement uses TRBV6-1 and TRBJ2-1, with a tentative D call TRBD2 (5 bases). V lost 5 bases, J lost 10 bases, and 12 bases lay in between. Looked up from germline, CDR1 is MNHNS and CDR2 is SASEGT. The CDR3 totals 12 residues. DNA for the CDR3: TGTGCCAGCAGTCCACTAGAGGTAGAGCAGTTCTTC. Translated, it gives CASSPLEVEQFF.

This rearrangement joins TRBV19 to TRBJ1-2; 12 bases agree with TRBD1. This CDR3 comprises 15 residues. The V gene end was trimmed by 4 bases and the J gene end by 6 bases; junction bases not matched to a gene: 6. CDR1 and CDR2 from the germline V gene are LNHDA and SQIVND (reference sequence). CDR3 in DNA: TGTGCCAGTAGTAAGGGACAGGGGGCAGAAGATGGCTACACCTTC. Protein product: CASSKGQGAEDGYTF. The entire variable domain, with the rest obtained from reference TRBV19 and TRBJ1-2, is as follows: DGGITQSPKYLFRKEGQNVTLSCEQNLNHDAMYWYRQDPGQGLRLIYYSQIVNDFQKGDIAEGYSVSREKKESFPLTVTSAQKNPTAFYLCASSKGQGAEDGYTFGSGTRLTVV.

This clone was detected many times. The same CDR3 also results from other DNA sequences found in this sample. V gene TRBV28 combines with J gene TRBJ1-2; D not resolved. Germline V gene sequence: CDR1 MDHEN, CDR2 SYDVKM. The ends were cut back, 5 bases at V and 3 bases at J, with 4 bases in the middle. The CDR3 is 11 amino acids. CDR3 nucleotides: TGTGCCAGCAGTCTCGACTATGGCTACACCTTC. The encoded protein is CASSLDYGYTF.

The chain carries TRBV28 and TRBJ2-7; tentatively, D is TRBD2 (6 bases). The CDR3 is 14 amino acids. Germline V CDR1 and CDR2: MDHEN, SYDVKM. With 2 bases removed from V and 3 bases from J, the gap between germline ends came to 11 bases. The CDR3 DNA follows: TGTGCCAGCAGTTTAACCGGCGGGAACTACGAGCAGTACTTC. As protein: CASSLTGGNYEQYF.